Presented here are 2 T cell receptor beta chains from one specimen sequenced in a study of blood T cell repertoires in COVID-19 (dated by TCRdb to between 2020 and 2021). Receptors were amplified or captured by the immunoSEQ multiplex PCR assay. The source is immuneACCESS, and TCRdb retained only in-frame sequences with V and J called. Part of the clones is not carried over; for the studies checked, unresolved V genes explain less than half of this, and the remainder is unexplained. The sample table records more than 85,000 clones; just under 95% of these occur just once. Of the sample, 1.9% is held by the ten largest clones. The sequenced material came from peripheral blood. These receptors were collected from a woman aged 45-65 years with COVID-19, enrolled during active disease.

V usage is TRBV29-1 and J usage is TRBJ1-1; unclear D gene. Germline loops: CDR1 SQVTM, CDR2 ANQGSEA. This CDR3 contains 12 residues. V was shortened by 2 bases and J by 5 bases, with 9 bases between the two germline ends. CDR3 DNA sequence: TGCAGCGTTGAAAGGGAGTCTACTGAAGCTTTCTTT. This translates into CSVERESTEAFF.

V gene TRBV5-1 combines with J gene TRBJ2-5, with D possibly matching TRBD2 (6 bases). The V gene's germline CDR1 is SGHRS and CDR2 YFSETQ. V was shortened by 4 bases and J by 1 base, with 14 bases between the two germline ends. The CDR3 totals 15 residues. CDR3 loop: CASSTEGLSQETQYF. The DNA of the CDR3 is TGCGCCAGCAGCACGGAGGGGCTTAGCCAAGAGACCCAGTACTTC. The variable domain in full, completed from reference TRBV5-1 and TRBJ2-5, reads KAGVTQTPRYLIKTRGQQVTLSCSPISGHRSVSWYQQTPGQGLQFLFEYFSETQRNKGNFPGRFSGRQFSNSRSEMNVSTLELGDSALYLCASSTEGLSQETQYFGPGTRLLVL.